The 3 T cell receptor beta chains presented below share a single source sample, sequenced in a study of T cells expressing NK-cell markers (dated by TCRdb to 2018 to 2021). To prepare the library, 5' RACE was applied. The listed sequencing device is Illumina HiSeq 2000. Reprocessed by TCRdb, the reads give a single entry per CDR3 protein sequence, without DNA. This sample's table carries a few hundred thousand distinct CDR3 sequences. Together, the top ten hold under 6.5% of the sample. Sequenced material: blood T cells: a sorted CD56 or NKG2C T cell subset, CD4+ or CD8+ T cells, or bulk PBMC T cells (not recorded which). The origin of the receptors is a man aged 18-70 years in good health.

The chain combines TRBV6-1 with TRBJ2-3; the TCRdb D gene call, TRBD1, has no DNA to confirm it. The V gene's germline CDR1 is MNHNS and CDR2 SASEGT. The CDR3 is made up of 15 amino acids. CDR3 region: CASRHGANLRDTQYF.

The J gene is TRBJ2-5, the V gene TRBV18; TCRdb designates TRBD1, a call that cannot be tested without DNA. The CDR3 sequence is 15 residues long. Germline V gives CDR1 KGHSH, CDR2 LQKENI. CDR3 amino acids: CASSPATGTQETQYF.

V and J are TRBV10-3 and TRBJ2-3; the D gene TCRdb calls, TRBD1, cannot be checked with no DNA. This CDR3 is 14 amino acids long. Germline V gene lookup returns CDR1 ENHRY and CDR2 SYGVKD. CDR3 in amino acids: CAISRQGFTDTQYF.